A single TCR beta chain is shown here with its context. Its antigen is not known. Germline V gene sequence: CDR1 MNHEY, CDR2 SMNVEV (reference sequence). The CDR3 is made up of 15 amino acids. V was pared by 5 bases and J by 0 bases, with 11 bases between. Researchers reported that TCR beta cDNA libraries carried unique molecular identifiers. When about 1 to 11 million T cells were used, they gave approximately 450,000 cDNA molecules. TCRdb redid the calling of the PCR reads with MiXCR, one entry per CDR3 protein. The repertoire holds about 770,000 distinct CDR3 sequences, around 42% seen once, with roughly 4.5% in the top ten. The sample belongs to a study of post-analysis software for immune sequencing data. Study-level background: Relapsing-remitting, secondary progressive and progressive-relapsing multiple sclerosis were all included among the disease courses.

The study's findings and limits: By F measure, strong co-clustering occurred among samples prepared in the same batch. The study found TRBV5-6, TRBV5-1 and TRBV20-1 among roughly 5 TRBV segments more frequent in patients than controls. Controls' normalized Chao1 diversity significantly exceeded that of multiple sclerosis patients.

The sample taken for sequencing was blood. The chain combines TRBV27 with TRBJ2-1, with a possible D match to TRBD2 (6 bases). The sequence derives from a girl aged 10-17 years with multiple sclerosis. CDR3 in DNA: TGTGCCAGCAGTAACTCGGGAGTCTCCTACAATGAGCAGTTCTTC. It encodes CASSNSGVSYNEQFF.